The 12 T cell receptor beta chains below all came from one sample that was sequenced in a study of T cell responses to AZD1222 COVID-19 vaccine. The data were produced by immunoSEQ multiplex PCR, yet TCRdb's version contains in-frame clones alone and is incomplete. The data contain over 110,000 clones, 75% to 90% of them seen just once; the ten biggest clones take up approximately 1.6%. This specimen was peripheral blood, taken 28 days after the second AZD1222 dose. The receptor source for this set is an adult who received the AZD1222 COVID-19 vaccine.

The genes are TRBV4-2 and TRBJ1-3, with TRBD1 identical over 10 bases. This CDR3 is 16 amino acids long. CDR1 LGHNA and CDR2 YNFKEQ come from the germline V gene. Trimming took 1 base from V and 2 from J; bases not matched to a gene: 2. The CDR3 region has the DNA TGTGCCAGCAGCCAAGCTGGGACAGGGGCTGGAAACACCATATATTTT. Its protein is CASSQAGTGAGNTIYF.

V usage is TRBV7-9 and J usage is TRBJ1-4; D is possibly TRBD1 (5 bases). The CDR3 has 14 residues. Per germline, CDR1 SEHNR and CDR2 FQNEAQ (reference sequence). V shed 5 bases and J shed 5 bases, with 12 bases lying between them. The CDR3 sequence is CASSGGRSNEKLFF. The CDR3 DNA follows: TGTGCCAGCAGCGGGGGACGGAGCAATGAAAAACTGTTTTTT.

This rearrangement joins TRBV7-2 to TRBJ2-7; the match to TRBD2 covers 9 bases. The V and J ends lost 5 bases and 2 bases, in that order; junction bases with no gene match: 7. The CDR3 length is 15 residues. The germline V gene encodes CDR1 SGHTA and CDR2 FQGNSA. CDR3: CASSQAAGGTYEQYF. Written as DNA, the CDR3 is TGTGCCAGCAGCCAAGCGGCGGGAGGGACCTACGAGCAGTACTTC.

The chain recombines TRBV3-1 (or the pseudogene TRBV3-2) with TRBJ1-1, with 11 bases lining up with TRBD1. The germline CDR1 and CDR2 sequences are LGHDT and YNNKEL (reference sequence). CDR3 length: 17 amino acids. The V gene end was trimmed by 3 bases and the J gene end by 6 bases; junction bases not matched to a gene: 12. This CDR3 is CASSHKRGQGGRAEAFF. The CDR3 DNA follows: TGTGCCAGCAGCCATAAAAGGGGACAGGGGGGCAGGGCTGAAGCTTTCTTT.

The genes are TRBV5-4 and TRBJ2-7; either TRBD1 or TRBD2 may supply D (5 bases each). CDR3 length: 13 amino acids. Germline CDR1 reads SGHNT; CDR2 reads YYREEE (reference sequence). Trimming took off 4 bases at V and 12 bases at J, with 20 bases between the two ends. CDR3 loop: CASSLDVLGDPYV. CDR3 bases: TGTGCCAGCAGCCTTGATGTACTCGGGGACCCGTACGTC.

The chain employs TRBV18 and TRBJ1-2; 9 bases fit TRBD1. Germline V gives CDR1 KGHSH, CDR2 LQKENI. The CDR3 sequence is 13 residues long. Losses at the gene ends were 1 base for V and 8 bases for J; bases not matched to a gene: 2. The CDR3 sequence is CASSPRTGEGYTF. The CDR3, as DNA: TGTGCCAGCTCACCACGGACAGGGGAGGGCTACACCTTC.

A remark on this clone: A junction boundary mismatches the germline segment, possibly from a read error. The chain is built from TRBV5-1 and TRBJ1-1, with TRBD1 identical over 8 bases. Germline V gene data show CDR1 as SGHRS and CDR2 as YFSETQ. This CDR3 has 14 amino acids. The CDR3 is CASRLGQENTEAFF. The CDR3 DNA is TGCGCCAGCAGGTTGGGACAGGAGAACACTGAAGCTTTCTTT. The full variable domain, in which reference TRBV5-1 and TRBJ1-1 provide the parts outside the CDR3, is KAGVTQTPRYLIKTRGQQVTLSCSPISGHRSVSWYQQTPGQGLQFLFEYFSETQRNKGNFPGRFSGRQFSNSRSEMNVSTLELGDSALYLCASRLGQENTEAFFGQGTRLTVV.

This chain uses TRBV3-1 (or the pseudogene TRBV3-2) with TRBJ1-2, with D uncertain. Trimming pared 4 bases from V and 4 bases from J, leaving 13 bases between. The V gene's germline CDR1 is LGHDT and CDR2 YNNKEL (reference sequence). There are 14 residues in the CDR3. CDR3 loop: CASSPSRVGYGYTF. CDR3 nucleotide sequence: TGTGCCAGCAGCCCAAGTAGGGTAGGCTATGGCTACACCTTC.

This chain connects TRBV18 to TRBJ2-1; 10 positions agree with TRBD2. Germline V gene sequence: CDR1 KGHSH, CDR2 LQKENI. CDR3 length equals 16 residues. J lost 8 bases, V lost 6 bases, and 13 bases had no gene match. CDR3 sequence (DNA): TGTGCCAGCTCGCCCTTTAAGCGGGGGGGCACCGATGAGCAGTTCTTC. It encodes CASSPFKRGGTDEQFF.

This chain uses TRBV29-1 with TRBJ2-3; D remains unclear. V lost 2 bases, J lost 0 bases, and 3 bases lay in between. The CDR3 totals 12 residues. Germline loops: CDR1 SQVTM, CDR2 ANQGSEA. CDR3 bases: TGCAGCGTTGAATACAGCACAGATACGCAGTATTTT. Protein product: CSVEYSTDTQYF.

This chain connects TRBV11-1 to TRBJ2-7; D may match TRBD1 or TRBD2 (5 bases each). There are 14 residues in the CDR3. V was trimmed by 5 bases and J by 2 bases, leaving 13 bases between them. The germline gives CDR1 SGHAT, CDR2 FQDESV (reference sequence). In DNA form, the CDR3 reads TGTGCCAGCAGCCAAACACCGGGACCCTACGAGCAGTACTTC. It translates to CASSQTPGPYEQYF.

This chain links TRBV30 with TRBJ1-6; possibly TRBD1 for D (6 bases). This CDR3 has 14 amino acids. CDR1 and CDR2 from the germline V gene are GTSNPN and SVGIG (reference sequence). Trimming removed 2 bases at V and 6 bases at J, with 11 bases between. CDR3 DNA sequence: TGTGCCTGGAGTCAGGAGGGGGGTAATTCACCCCTCCACTTT. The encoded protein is CAWSQEGGNSPLHF.